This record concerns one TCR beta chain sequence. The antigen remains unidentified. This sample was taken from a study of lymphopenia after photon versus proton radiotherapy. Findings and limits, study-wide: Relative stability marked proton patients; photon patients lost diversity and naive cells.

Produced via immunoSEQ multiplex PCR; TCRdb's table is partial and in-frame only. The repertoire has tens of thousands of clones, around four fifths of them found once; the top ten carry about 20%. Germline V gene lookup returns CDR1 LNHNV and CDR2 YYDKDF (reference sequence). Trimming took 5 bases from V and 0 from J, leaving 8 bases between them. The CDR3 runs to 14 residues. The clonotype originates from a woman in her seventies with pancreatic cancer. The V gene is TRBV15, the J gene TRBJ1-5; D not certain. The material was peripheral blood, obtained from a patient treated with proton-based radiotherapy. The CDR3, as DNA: TGTGCCACCAGCCCGATGTATAGCAATCAGCCCCAGCATTTT. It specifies CATSPMYSNQPQHF.